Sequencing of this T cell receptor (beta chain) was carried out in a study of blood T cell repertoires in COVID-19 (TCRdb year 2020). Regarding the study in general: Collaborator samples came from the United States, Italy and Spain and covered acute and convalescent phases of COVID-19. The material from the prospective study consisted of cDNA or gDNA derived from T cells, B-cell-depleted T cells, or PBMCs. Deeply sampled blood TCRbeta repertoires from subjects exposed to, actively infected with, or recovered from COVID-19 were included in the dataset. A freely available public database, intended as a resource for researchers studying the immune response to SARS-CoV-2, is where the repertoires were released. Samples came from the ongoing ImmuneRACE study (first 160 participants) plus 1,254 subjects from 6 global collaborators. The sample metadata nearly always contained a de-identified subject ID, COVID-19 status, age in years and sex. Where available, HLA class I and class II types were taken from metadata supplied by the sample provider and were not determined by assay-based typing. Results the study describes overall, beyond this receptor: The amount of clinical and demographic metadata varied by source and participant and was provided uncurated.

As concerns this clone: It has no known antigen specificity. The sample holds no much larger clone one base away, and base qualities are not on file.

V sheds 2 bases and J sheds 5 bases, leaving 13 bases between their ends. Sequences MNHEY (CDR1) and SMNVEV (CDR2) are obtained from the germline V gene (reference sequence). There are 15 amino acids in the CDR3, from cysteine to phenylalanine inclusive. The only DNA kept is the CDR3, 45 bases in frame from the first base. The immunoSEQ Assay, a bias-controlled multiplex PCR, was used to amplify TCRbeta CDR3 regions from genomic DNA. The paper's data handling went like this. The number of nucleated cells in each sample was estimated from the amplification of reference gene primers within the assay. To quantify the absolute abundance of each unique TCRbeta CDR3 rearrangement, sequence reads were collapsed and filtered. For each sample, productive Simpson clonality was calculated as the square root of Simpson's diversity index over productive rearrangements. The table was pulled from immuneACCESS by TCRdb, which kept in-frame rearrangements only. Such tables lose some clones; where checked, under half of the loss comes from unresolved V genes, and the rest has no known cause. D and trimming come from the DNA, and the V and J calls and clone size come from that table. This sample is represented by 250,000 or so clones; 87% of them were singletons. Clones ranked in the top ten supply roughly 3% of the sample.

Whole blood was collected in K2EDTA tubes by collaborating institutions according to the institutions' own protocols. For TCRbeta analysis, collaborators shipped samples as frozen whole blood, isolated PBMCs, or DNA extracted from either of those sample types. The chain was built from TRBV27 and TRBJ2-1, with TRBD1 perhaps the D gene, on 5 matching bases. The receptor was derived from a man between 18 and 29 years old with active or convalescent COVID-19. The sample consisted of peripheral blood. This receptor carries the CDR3 CASSLRGGKNNEQFF. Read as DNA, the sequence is TGTGCCAGCAGTTTAAGGGGCGGAAAGAACAATGAGCAGTTCTTC.